This entry lists 8 T cell receptor beta chains sequenced from one sample in a study of T cells in narcolepsy. Sequencing was performed with immunoSEQ multiplex PCR; in TCRdb, only in-frame clones are kept and a portion is missing. Of tens of thousands of clones listed, approximately 80% are singletons. Specimen: CD45RA- memory CD4+ T cells from PBMCs. These receptors came from a human donor with narcolepsy.

This clone has only a few counts. V is TRBV27 and J is TRBJ1-4; D might be TRBD1 (5 bases). V dropped 0 bases and J dropped 8 bases, with 13 bases sitting between them. The CDR3 has 15 amino acids. Germline loops: CDR1 MNHEY, CDR2 SMNVEV (reference sequence). CDR3: CASSLSAGWREKLFF. The CDR3 DNA reads TGTGCCAGCAGTTTATCGGCAGGGTGGCGAGAAAAACTGTTTTTT.

This clone was observed a single time. Other DNA sequences in this specimen translate into the identical CDR3. V and J are TRBV30 and TRBJ1-1, with D possibly TRBD1 on 5 matching bases. The CDR3 contains 14 residues. Between the trimmed V and J ends, which lost 4 bases and 2 bases, there was a span of 14 bases. CDR1 GTSNPN and CDR2 SVGIG come from the germline V gene (reference sequence). For the CDR3, the DNA is TGTGCCTGGAAAGGGGCAGGGACTAACACTGAAGCTTTCTTT. Its protein is CAWKGAGTNTEAFF.

The genes are TRBV10-1 and TRBJ2-3; D might be TRBD1 (6 bases). CDR3 length: 16 residues. V lost 0 bases and J 6 bases, leaving 16 bases between the germline ends. Germline CDR1 WNHNN, CDR2 SYGVQD (reference sequence). The CDR3 DNA is TGCGCCAGCAGTGAGTCGACGGCCACAGGGTCTGATACGCAGTATTTT. Amino acid sequence: CASSESTATGSDTQYF.

V usage is TRBV19 and J usage is TRBJ1-1; the D gene is possibly TRBD1 (5 bases). The CDR3 is 15 residues long. Germline CDR1 and CDR2: LNHDA and SQIVND (reference sequence). Trimming removed 0 bases from V and 3 bases from J, with 11 bases in between. The CDR3 is CASSIDRGGDTEAFF. CDR3 nucleotides: TGTGCCAGTAGTATAGACCGGGGAGGGGACACTGAAGCTTTCTTT.

The chain recombines TRBV28 with TRBJ1-5; unclear D gene. Trimming took 2 bases from V and 11 from J, leaving 10 bases between them. The CDR3 is 12 residues long. The germline gives CDR1 MDHEN, CDR2 SYDVKM. The CDR3 region is CASSLVGSTQHF. The CDR3 DNA reads as TGTGCCAGCAGTTTAGTGGGGTCTACCCAGCATTTT.

The chain has TRBV7-9 and TRBJ2-1; TRBD1 is a possible D gene (5 bases). The CDR3 runs 16 residues. Germline V gives CDR1 SEHNR, CDR2 FQNEAQ (reference sequence). Trimming removed 1 base from V and 6 bases from J, with 16 bases in between. CDR3 residues: CASSLGSQALGNEQFF. CDR3 in DNA: TGTGCCAGCAGCTTAGGGTCACAGGCTCTGGGCAATGAGCAGTTCTTC.

The V call is TRBV5-1, the J call TRBJ2-1; D perhaps matches TRBD2 (5 bases). Germline CDR1 reads SGHRS; CDR2 reads YFSETQ. The V end was cut by 4 bases, the J end by 2 bases, with 10 bases between. The CDR3 has 14 residues. The CDR3 region has the DNA TGCGCCAGCAGCGCGGACGGGACCTACAATGAGCAGTTCTTC. The encoded protein is CASSADGTYNEQFF.

This clone turned up a few times. The chain uses TRBV6-5 and TRBJ2-5; the match to TRBD2 covers 10 bases. V gave up 0 bases and J gave up 5 bases; unmatched junction bases: 6. CDR1 and CDR2 (germline): MNHEY, SVGAGI. The CDR3 runs to 16 residues. The CDR3 is CASSYSVLAGVETQYF. In DNA form, the CDR3 reads TGTGCCAGCAGTTACTCTGTCCTAGCGGGGGTGGAGACCCAGTACTTC.